This T cell receptor beta chain was retrieved from a study of cytomegalovirus exposure and HLA in healthy donors. Regarding the study as a whole: First-cohort TCR clusters tended to co-occur in the 130 or so validation repertoires, a later analysis found.

CDR3 size: 15 residues. CDR1 LGHNA and CDR2 YNFKEQ come from the germline V gene. The ends were cut back, 0 bases at V and 1 base at J, with 9 bases in the middle. Concerning this clone itself: Antigen unknown.

The table came from immunoSEQ multiplex PCR; TCRdb's copy has only in-frame clones and leaves some out. This table holds 100,000 to 150,000 clones, about 96% found once. The sequencing sample was made of PBMCs. The clonotype was recovered from a man aged 18-30 years in good health and CMV-seronegative. This chain connects TRBV4-2 to TRBJ1-1; D might be TRBD1 (6 bases). The CDR3 DNA reads TGTGCCAGCAGCCAAGAAATACAGGGGAACACTGAAGCTTTCTTT. It translates to CASSQEIQGNTEAFF.